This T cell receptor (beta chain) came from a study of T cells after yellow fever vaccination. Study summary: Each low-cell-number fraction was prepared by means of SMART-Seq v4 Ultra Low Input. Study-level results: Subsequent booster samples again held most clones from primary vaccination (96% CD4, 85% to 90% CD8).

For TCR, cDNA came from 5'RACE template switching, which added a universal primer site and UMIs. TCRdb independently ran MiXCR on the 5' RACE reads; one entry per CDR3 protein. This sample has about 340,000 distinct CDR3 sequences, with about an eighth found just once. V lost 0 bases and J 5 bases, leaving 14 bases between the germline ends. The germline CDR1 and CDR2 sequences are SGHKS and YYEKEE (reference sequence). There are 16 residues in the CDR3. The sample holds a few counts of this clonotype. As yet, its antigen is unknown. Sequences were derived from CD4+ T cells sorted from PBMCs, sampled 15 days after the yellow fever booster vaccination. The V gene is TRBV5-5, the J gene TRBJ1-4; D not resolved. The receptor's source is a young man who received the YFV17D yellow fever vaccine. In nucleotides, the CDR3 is TGTGCCAGCAGCTTGGTCGGGTCAGGAGCGAATGAAAAACTGTTTTTT. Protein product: CASSLVGSGANEKLFF.